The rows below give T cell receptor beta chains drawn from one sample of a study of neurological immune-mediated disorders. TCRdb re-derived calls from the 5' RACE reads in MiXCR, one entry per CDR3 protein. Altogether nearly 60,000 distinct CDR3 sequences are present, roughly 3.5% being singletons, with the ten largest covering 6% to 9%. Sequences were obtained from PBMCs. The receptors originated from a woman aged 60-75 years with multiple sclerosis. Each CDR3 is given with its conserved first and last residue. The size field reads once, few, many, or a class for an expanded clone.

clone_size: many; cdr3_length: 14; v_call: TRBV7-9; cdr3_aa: CASSSPDWKETQYF
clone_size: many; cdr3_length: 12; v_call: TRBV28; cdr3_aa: CASSTGPYEQYF
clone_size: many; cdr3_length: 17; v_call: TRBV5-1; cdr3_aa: CASSLGRARSSYNEQFF
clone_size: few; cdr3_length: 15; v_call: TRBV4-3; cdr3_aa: CASSQRDRDGGELFF
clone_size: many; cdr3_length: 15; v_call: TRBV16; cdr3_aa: CASSQSTGLYNEQFF
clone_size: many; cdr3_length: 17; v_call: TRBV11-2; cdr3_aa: CASSLFFGWGSYNEQFF
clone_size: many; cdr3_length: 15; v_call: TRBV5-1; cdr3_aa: CASSLVAGPNTEAFF
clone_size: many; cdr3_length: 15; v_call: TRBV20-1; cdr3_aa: CSADPGQGGNNGYTF
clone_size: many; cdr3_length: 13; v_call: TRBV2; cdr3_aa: CASSPDSTGELFF
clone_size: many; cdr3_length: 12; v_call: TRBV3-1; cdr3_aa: CASSQRLGKQFF
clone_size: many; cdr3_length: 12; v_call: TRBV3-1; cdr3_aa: CASSPTDEKLFF
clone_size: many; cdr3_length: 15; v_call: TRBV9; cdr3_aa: CASSTTTGYNEKLFF
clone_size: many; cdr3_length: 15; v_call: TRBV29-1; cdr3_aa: CSVLLAGGSYNEQFF
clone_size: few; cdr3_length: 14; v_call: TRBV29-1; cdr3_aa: CSVRDGTFQETQYF
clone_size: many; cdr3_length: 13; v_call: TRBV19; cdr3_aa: CASSRDFINEQFF
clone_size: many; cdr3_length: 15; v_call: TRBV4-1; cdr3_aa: CASSQTSGLSYEQYF
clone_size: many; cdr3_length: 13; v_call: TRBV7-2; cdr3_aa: CASRGVHRSEAFF